This T cell receptor (beta chain) was obtained from a study of T-cell reconstitution after alpha-beta-depleted transplantation in children. Overall study results and limits: At day 60, the high TCRbeta diversity found in some patients originated from recipient T cells and thymic progenitors that had survived. At the one-year point after transplant, T-cell counts and TCRbeta diversity were found to come mostly from T cells that had been newly produced.

Using unique molecular identifiers, the investigators prepared the TCRbeta library. TCRdb recomputed calls from the PCR reads with MiXCR, one row per CDR3 protein. The sample contains 610,000 or so distinct CDR3 sequences, 25% to 30% of which appear only once. To note about this clonotype: The antigen is undetermined.

The starting material was PBMCs, obtained before TCRalphabeta/CD19-depleted stem cell transplant. The clonotype was recovered from a boy less than two years old with Wiskott-Aldrich syndrome, due to receive a stem cell transplant.

For the CDR3, the DNA is TGTGCCAGCAGTAGCCTGAGTGTCTCAATATCTGAAGCTTTCTTT. This encodes CASSSLSVSISEAFF. V is TRBV6-2 or TRBV6-3 and J is TRBJ1-1, with unresolved D. V was clipped by 5 bases and J by 6 bases, with 19 bases between them. Germline CDR1 and CDR2: MNHEY and SVGEGT. The length of the CDR3 is 15 residues.